This T cell receptor (beta chain) was recovered during a study of T cell repertoires in cytomegalovirus infection. Study details: Well-studied HLA-B-restricted CMV epitopes were used in the study alongside recently identified HLA-C-restricted ones. Public TCR beta signatures marked donors with CMV infection and the matching HLA.

In the case of this clonotype: Antigen: not known.

Study-level findings and limits: Ex vivo, HLA-C-restricted CMV-specific TCR beta clonotypes prevailed over the rest of the response.

TCRdb analysed the reads with MiXCR anew, one entry per CDR3 protein. The data hold under 850,000 distinct CDR3 sequences, with around 31% observed a single time. There are 13 residues in the CDR3. CDR1 is LGHDT and CDR2 is YNNKEL in the germline V gene (reference sequence). Trimming cost V 5 bases and J 4 bases, with 11 bases left between them. This sequence was found in a human donor in good health (CMV status not recorded). Some clones in this sample may be carry-over from other donors' samples. Specimen: cultured PBMCs, collected from culture after CMV antigen stimulation. The V and J genes are TRBV3-1 and TRBJ1-2; D gene ambiguous. Here the CDR3 reads CASSGAYPYGYTF. CDR3 coding DNA: TGTGCCAGCAGCGGAGCCTACCCCTATGGCTACACCTTC.